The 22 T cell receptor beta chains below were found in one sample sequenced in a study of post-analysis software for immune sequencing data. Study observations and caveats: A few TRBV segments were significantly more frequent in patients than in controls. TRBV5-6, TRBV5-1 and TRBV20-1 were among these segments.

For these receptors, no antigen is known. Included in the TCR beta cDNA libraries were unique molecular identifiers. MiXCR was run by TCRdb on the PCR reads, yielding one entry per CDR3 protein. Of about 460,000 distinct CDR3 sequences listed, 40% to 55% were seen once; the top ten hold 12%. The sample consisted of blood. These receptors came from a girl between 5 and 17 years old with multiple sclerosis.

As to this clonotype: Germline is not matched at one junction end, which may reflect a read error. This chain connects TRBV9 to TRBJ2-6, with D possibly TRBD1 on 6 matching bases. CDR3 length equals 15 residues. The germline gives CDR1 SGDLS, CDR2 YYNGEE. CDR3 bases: TGTGCCAGCAGCGTAGGGGGGCCCGGGGCCGACGTCCTGACTTTC. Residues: CASSVGGPGADVLTF.

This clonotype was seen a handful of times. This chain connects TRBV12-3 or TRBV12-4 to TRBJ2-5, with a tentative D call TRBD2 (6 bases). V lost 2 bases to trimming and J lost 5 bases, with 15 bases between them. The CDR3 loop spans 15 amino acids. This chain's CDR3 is CASSLHGGMVETQYF. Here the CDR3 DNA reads TGTGCCAGCAGTTTACACGGCGGGATGGTCGAGACCCAGTACTTC.

The DNA for the CDR3 is TGCGCCAGCAGCTTGTCATTAGCGGAATCCTACGAGCAGTACTTC. As protein: CASSLSLAESYEQYF. This rearrangement joins TRBV5-1 to TRBJ2-7; tentative D call: TRBD2 (6 bases). Looked up from germline, CDR1 is SGHRS and CDR2 is YFSETQ. V shed 1 base and J shed 1 base, with 12 bases lying between them. The CDR3 is made up of 15 amino acids.

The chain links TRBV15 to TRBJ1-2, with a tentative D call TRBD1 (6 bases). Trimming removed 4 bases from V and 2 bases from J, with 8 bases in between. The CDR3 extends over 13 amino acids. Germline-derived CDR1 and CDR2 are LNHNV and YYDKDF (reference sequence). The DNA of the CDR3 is TGTGCCACCAGCAAGGGGGACAACTATGGCTACACCTTC. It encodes CATSKGDNYGYTF.

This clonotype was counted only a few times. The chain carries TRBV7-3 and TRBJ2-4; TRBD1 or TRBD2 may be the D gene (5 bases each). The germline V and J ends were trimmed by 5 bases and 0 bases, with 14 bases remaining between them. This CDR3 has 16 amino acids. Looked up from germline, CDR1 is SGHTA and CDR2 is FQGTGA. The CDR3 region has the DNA TGTGCCAGCAGCCCGGGACCATCGCTAGCCAAAAACATTCAGTACTTC. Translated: CASSPGPSLAKNIQYF.

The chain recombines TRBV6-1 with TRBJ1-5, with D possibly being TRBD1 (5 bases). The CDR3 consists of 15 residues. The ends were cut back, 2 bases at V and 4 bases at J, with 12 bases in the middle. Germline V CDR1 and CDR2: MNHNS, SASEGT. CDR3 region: CASSEYVWGNQPQHF. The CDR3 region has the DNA TGTGCCAGCAGTGAATATGTTTGGGGGAATCAGCCCCAGCATTTT.

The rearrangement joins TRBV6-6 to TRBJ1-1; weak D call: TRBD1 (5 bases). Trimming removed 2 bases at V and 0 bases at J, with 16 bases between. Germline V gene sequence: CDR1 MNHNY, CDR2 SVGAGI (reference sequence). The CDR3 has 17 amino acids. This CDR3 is CASSYPDGGAMNTEAFF. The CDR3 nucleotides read TGTGCCAGCAGTTACCCGGACGGTGGGGCGATGAACACTGAAGCTTTCTTT.

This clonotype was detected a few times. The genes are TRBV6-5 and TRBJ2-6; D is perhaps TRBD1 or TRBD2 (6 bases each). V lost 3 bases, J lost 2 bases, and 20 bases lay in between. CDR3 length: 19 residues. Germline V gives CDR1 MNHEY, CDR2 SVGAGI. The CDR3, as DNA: TGTGCCAGCAGTTATTACGGGAGACAGGAATCCCCTGGGGCCAACGTCCTGACTTTC. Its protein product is CASSYYGRQESPGANVLTF.

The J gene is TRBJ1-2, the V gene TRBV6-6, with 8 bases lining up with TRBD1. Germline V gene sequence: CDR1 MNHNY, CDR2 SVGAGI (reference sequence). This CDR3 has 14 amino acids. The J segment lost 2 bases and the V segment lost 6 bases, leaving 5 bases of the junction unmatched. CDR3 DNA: TGTGCCAGCAGGCCGGGACAGGAGAACTATGGCTACACCTTC. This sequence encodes CASRPGQENYGYTF.

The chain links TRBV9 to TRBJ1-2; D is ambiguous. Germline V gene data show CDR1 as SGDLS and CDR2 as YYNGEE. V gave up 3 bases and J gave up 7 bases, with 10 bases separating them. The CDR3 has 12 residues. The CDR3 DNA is TGTGCCAGCAGCGCTGGGGTTCGTGGCTACACCTTC. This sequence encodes CASSAGVRGYTF.

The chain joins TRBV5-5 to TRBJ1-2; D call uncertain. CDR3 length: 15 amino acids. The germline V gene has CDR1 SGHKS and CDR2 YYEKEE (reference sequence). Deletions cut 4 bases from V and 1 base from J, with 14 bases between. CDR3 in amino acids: CASSLNPDNNYGYTF. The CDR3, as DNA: TGTGCCAGCAGCCTAAACCCCGACAATAACTATGGCTACACCTTC.

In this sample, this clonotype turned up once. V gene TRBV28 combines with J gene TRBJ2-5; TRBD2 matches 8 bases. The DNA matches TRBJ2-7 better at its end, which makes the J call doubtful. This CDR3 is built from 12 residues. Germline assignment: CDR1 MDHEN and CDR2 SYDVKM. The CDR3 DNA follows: TGTGCCACCAAGCGGGAGACCTACGAGCAGTACTTC. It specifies CATKRETYEQYF.

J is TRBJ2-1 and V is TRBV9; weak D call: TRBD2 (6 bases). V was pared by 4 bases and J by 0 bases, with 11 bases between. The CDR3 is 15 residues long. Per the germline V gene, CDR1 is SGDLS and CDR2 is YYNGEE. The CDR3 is CASSSEGGSYNEQFF. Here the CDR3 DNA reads TGTGCCAGCAGCAGTGAGGGAGGCTCCTACAATGAGCAGTTCTTC.

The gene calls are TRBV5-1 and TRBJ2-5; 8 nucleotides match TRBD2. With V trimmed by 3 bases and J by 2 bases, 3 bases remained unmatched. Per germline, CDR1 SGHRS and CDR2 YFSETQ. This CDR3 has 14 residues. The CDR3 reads CASSSLAAQETQYF. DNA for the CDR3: TGCGCCAGCAGCTCACTAGCGGCTCAAGAGACCCAGTACTTC.

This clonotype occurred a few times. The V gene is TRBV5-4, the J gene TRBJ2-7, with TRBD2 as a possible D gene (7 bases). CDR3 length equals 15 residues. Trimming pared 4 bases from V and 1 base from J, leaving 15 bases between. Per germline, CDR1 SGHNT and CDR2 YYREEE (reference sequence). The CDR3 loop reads CASSRGQRGSYEQYF. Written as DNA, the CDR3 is TGTGCCAGCAGCCGAGGACAGCGGGGTTCCTACGAGCAGTACTTC.

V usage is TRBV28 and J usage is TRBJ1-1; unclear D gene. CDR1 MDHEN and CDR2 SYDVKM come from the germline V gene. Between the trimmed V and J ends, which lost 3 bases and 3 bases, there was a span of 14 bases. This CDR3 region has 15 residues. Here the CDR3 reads CASSFGLWRDTEAFF. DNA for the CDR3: TGTGCCAGCAGTTTCGGCCTGTGGAGGGACACTGAAGCTTTCTTT.

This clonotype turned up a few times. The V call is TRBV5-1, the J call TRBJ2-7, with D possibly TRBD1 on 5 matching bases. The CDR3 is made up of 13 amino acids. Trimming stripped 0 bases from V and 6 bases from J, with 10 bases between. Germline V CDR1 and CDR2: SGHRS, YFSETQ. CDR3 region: CASSLESGFEQYF. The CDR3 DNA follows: TGCGCCAGCAGCTTGGAGTCAGGGTTCGAGCAGTACTTC.

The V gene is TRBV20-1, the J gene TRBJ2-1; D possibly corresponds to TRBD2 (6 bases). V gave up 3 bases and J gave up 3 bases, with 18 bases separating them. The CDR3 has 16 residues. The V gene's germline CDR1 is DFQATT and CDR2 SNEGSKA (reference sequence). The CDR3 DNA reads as TGCAGTGCTAGGGGCCCCGGGGGAGAAGGCTACAATGAGCAGTTCTTC. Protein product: CSARGPGGEGYNEQFF.

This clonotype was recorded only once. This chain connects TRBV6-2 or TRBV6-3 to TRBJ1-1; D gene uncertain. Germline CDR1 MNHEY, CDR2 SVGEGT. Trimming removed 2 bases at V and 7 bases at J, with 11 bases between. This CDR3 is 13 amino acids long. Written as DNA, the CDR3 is TGTGCCAGCAGTTACGAGGCAGTGGTTGAAGCTTTCTTT. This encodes CASSYEAVVEAFF.

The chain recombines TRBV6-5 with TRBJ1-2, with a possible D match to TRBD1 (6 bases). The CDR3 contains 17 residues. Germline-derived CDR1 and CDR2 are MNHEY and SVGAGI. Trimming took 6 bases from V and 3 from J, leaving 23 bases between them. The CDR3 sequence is CASRLLSRGRHDYGYTF. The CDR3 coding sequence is TGTGCCAGCAGGTTACTCTCGCGGGGGCGGCATGACTATGGCTACACCTTC.

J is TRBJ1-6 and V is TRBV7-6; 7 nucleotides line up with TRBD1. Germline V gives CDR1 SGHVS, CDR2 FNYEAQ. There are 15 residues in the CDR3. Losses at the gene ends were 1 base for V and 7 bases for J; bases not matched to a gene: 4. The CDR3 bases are TGTGCCAGCAGCTTAGGTACAGGGGAGAATTCACCCCTCCACTTT. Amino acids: CASSLGTGENSPLHF.

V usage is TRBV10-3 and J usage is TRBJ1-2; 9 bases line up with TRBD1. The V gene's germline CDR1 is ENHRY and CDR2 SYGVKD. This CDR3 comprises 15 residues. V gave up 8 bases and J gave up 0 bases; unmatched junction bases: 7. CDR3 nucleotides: TGTGCCATCTTTGGGACAGGGACTTCTAACTATGGCTACACCTTC. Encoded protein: CAIFGTGTSNYGYTF.